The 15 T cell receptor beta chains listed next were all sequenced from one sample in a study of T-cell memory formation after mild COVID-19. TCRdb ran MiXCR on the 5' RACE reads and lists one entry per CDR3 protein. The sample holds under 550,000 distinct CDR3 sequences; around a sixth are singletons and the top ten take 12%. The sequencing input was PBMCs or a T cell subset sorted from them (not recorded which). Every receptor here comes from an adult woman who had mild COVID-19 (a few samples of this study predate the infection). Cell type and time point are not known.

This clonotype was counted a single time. CDR3 in DNA: TGTGCCAGCAGTTTGGCTAGCGGGGGGGCCTGGGAGACCCAGTACTTC. As protein: CASSLASGGAWETQYF. The V and J genes are TRBV27 and TRBJ2-5, with 12 bases aligning to TRBD2. V trimming: 3 bases; J trimming: 5 bases; junction bases outside the gene matches: 7. CDR1 and CDR2 from the germline V gene are MNHEY and SMNVEV (reference sequence). The CDR3 loop spans 16 amino acids.

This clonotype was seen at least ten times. CDR3 coding DNA: TGCGCCAGCAGCCAAGAAGCAGGGGGCCTCTCCTACGAGCAGTACTTC. Protein product: CASSQEAGGLSYEQYF. The gene calls are TRBV4-1 and TRBJ2-7; TRBD1 matches 8 bases. V lost 0 bases to trimming and J lost 0 bases; unmatched junction nucleotides: 4. Looked up from germline, CDR1 is MGHRA and CDR2 is YSYEKL. The CDR3 sequence is 16 residues long.

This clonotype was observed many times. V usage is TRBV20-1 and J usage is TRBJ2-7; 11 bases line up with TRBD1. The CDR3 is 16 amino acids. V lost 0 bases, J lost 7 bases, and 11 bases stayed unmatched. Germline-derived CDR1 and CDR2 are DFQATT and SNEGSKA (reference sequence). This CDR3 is CSARDSPGTGGREQYF. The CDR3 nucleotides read TGCAGTGCTAGAGATTCCCCCGGGACAGGGGGTCGAGAGCAGTACTTC.

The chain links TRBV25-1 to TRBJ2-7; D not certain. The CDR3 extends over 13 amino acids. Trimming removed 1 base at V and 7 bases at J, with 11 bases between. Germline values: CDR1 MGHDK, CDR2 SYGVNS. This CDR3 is CASSESGGWEQYF. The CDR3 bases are TGTGCCAGCAGTGAATCTGGCGGTTGGGAGCAGTACTTC.

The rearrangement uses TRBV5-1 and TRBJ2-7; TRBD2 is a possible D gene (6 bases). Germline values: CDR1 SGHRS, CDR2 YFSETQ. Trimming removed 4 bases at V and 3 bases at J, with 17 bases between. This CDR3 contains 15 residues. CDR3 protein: CASSRSHRGSYEQYF. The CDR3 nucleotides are TGCGCCAGCAGCCGAAGCCACCGGGGGAGCTACGAGCAGTACTTC.

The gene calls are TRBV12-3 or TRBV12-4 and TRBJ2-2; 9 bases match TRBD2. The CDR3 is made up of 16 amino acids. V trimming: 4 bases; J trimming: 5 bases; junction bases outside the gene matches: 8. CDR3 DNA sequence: TGTGCCAGCAGTTATTGGCGGGGGGGCCGGACCGGGGAGCTGTTTTTT. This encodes CASSYWRGGRTGELFF.

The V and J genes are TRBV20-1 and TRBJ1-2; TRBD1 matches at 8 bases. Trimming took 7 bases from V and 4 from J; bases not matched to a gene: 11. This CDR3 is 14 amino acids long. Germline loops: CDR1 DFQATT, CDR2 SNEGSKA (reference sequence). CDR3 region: CSGYRGTFGYGYTF. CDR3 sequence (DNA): TGCAGTGGATACAGGGGGACCTTTGGCTATGGCTACACCTTC.

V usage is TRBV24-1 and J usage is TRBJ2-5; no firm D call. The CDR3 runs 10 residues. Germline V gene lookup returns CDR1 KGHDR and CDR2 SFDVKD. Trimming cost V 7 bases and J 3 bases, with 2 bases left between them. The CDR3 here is CATRKETQYF. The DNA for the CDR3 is TGTGCCACCAGAAAAGAGACCCAGTACTTC.

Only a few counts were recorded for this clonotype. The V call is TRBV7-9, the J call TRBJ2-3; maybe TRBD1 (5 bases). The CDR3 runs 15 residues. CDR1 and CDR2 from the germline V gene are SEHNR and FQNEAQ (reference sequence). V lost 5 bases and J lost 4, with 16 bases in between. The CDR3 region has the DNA TGTGCCAGCAGCCCAGCCGGTAGGGGCCCAGATACGCAGTATTTT. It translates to CASSPAGRGPDTQYF.

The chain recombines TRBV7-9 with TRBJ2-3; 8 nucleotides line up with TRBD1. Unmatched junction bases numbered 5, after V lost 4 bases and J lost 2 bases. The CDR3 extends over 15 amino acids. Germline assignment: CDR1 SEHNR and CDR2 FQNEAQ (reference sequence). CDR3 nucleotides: TGTGCCAGCAGCTCTAGGACAGGGAACACAGATACGCAGTATTTT. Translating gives CASSSRTGNTDTQYF.

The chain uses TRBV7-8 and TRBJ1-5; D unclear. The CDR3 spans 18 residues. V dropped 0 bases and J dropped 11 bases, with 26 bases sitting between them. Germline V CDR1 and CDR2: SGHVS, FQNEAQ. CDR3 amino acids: CASSLAGMAEPSQSAQHF. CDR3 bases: TGTGCCAGCAGCTTAGCAGGTATGGCCGAACCTTCCCAATCAGCCCAGCATTTT.

Here the CDR3 reads CAISETRERETQYF. The CDR3 DNA is TGTGCCATCAGTGAGACTAGAGAGAGGGAGACCCAGTACTTC. V is TRBV10-3 and J is TRBJ2-5, with TRBD2 as a possible D gene (5 bases). Germline CDR1 reads ENHRY; CDR2 reads SYGVKD. The CDR3 contains 14 residues. Trimming cost V 2 bases and J 5 bases, with 12 bases left between them.

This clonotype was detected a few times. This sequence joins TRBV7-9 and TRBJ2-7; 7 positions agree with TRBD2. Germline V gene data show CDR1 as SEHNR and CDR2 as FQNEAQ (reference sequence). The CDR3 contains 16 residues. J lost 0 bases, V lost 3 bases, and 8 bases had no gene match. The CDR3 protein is CASSFAAGVSSYEQYF. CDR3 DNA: TGTGCCAGCAGCTTTGCTGCGGGGGTGAGCTCCTACGAGCAGTACTTC.

CDR3: CASSRSPAAEAFF. The CDR3 bases are TGTGCCAGCAGTAGGTCTCCAGCGGCTGAAGCTTTCTTT. The chain recombines TRBV5-5 with TRBJ1-1; D is unclear. Trimming removed 5 bases from V and 6 bases from J, with 14 bases in between. Germline loops: CDR1 SGHKS, CDR2 YYEKEE (reference sequence). The CDR3 has 13 amino acids.

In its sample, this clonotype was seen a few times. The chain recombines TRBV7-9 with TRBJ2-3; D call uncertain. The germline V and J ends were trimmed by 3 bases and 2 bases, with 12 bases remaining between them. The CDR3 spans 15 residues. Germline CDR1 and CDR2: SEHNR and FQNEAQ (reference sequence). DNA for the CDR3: TGTGCCAGCAGCTTCGGTATCAGTGACACAGATACGCAGTATTTT. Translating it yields CASSFGISDTDTQYF.